The rows below give T cell receptor beta chains drawn from one sample of a study of CD8 T cells in ankylosing spondylitis. TCRdb independently ran MiXCR on the 5' RACE reads; one entry per CDR3 protein. The sample consists of 150,000 to 200,000 distinct CDR3 sequences, over 10% of them appearing once. Sequencing was carried out using blood, either unsorted or a sorted T cell fraction (not recorded which). Every receptor here comes from a male donor with ankylosing spondylitis or in good health (not recorded which). Both conserved end residues are part of each CDR3. A D gene is named only where the DNA matches it firmly. Size is omitted from some rows. Given values are once, few, many or a class for expanded clones.

size	V	J	D	CDR3	DNA
medium-sized	TRBV27	TRBJ1-5	-	CASSLNRIGDQPQHF	TGTGCCAGCAGTTTAAACAGGATAGGAGATCAGCCCCAGCATTTT
many	TRBV5-1	TRBJ1-1	TRBD1	CASSLTGGAGTEAFF	TGCGCCAGCAGCTTGACAGGGGGCGCGGGTACTGAAGCTTTCTTT
-	TRBV11-2	TRBJ2-7	-	CASSSTSGEQYF	TGTGCCAGCAGCTCCACGTCGGGGGAGCAGTACTTC
few	TRBV12-3/TRBV12-4	TRBJ2-2	-	CASSFIPLLPGELFF	TGTGCCAGCAGTTTTATTCCTTTACTGCCCGGGGAGCTGTTTTTT
few	TRBV13	TRBJ2-2	TRBD1	CASSPDRQGSGELFF	TGTGCCAGCAGCCCGGACAGGCAAGGGTCCGGGGAGCTGTTTTTT
few	TRBV12-3/TRBV12-4	TRBJ2-7	TRBD1	CASRTGLAEQYF	TGTGCCAGCAGGACAGGGCTGGCGGAGCAGTACTTC
many	TRBV5-1	TRBJ2-2	TRBD1	CASSFGQDTGELFF	TGCGCCAGCAGTTTTGGACAGGACACCGGGGAGCTGTTTTTT
few	TRBV19	TRBJ2-1	TRBD1	CASSIAHTLRGHYNEQFF	TGTGCCAGTAGTATAGCCCATACCTTAAGGGGGCATTACAATGAGCAGTTCTTC
few	TRBV27	TRBJ2-3	TRBD2	CASSSHPSGAGDTQYF	TGTGCCAGCAGTTCCCATCCCAGCGGGGCTGGGGATACGCAGTATTTT
many	TRBV5-5	TRBJ2-2	-	CAGGAGYTGELFF	TGTGCCGGTGGAGCGGGTTATACCGGGGAGCTGTTTTTT
-	TRBV2	TRBJ2-7	TRBD1	CASSAPPTGGSYEQYF	TGTGCCAGCAGCGCACCCCCGACAGGGGGCTCCTACGAGCAGTACTTC
-	TRBV2	TRBJ2-1	TRBD2	CASTPGLAITNNEQFF	TGTGCCAGCACCCCCGGACTAGCGATAACGAACAATGAGCAGTTCTTC
few	TRBV12-3/TRBV12-4	TRBJ2-3	-	CASSLWRGSDTQYF	TGTGCCAGCAGTCTATGGAGGGGGTCAGATACGCAGTATTTT
many	TRBV3-1	TRBJ2-7	TRBD2	CASSQEASGPYSYEQYF	TGTGCCAGCAGCCAAGAGGCTAGCGGGCCTTATTCCTACGAGCAGTACTTC